A selection of T cell receptor beta chains follows, all from one sample in a study of human T cells and chemical hapten exposure. TCRdb ran MiXCR on the RACE reads and lists one entry per CDR3 protein. The sample carries about 90,000 distinct CDR3 sequences, roughly a tenth recorded once. The sample was whole blood, taken in connection with sensitization to the hapten diphenylcyclopropenone (DPC). Receptors originate from a man aged 40-49 years with alopecia areata. Some clones in this sample may be carry-over from other donors' samples. The CDR3 runs from the conserved cysteine through the conserved F or W. D genes are given only for firm matches. Size tells how often a clone was seen (once, few, many) or the class of an expanded clone, and some rows leave it out.

j_call d_call clone_size v_call cdr3_aa cdr3_nt
TRBJ2-6 - - TRBV29-1 CSVDDVRAGANVLTF TGCAGCGTTGATGATGTCAGGGCTGGGGCCAACGTCCTGACTTTC
TRBJ2-4 TRBD1 - TRBV6-2/TRBV6-3 CASRTGGNIQYF TGTGCCAGCAGGACAGGGGGAAACATTCAGTACTTC
TRBJ1-1 - few TRBV6-5 CASSARHMNTEAFF TGTGCCAGCAGTGCGAGACACATGAACACTGAAGCTTTCTTT
TRBJ2-7 - few TRBV27 CASSSERTYEQYF TGTGCCAGCAGTTCCGAGAGAACCTACGAGCAGTACTTC
TRBJ1-1 TRBD1 many TRBV6-5 CASSDRGSDTEAFF TGTGCCAGCAGTGACAGGGGAAGCGACACTGAAGCTTTCTTT
TRBJ1-4 - many TRBV18 CASSKEGLHEKLFF TGTGCCAGCTCCAAGGAGGGTCTTCATGAAAAACTGTTTTTT
TRBJ2-7 - few TRBV6-2/TRBV6-3 CAAGAWEQYF TGTGCCGCAGGGGCGTGGGAGCAGTACTTC
TRBJ2-3 TRBD2 many TRBV7-2 CASSQQAGVTDTQYF TGTGCCAGCAGCCAGCAAGCGGGAGTAACAGATACGCAGTATTTT
TRBJ2-5 - - TRBV6-2/TRBV6-3 CASNSGRGQRGLETQYF TGTGCCAGCAATAGCGGCCGGGGACAGCGAGGACTCGAGACCCAGTACTTC
TRBJ2-3 TRBD2 - TRBV20-1 CSARGKVGAGGADTQYF TGCAGTGCTAGGGGAAAAGTAGGTGCGGGGGGAGCAGATACGCAGTATTTT
TRBJ1-2 TRBD1 few TRBV9 CASSPTPGQTGGYTF TGTGCCAGCAGCCCGACACCGGGACAGACAGGAGGCTACACCTTC
TRBJ2-7 - few TRBV4-1 CASSQDLRYEQYF TGCGCCAGCAGCCAAGATTTGCGGTACGAGCAGTACTTC
TRBJ2-3 TRBD2 - TRBV29-1 CSVGTGGRSYTDTQYF TGCAGCGTTGGGACGGGAGGGAGATCATACACAGATACGCAGTATTTT
TRBJ1-4 - few TRBV7-9 CASSPSNEKLFF TGTGCCAGCAGCCCGTCCAATGAAAAACTGTTTTTT
TRBJ2-3 - few TRBV12-3/TRBV12-4 CASSLFGLWPGEADTQYF TGTGCCAGCAGCCTGTTCGGCCTTTGGCCGGGAGAAGCAGATACGCAGTATTTT
TRBJ1-5 - many TRBV27 CASSPASNQPQHF TGTGCCAGCAGCCCCGCGAGCAATCAGCCCCAGCATTTT
TRBJ1-2 - - TRBV5-1 CASSSPDRPGYTF TGCGCCAGCAGCTCACCCGACAGGCCAGGCTACACCTTC
TRBJ1-1 - many TRBV7-9 CASSSKNTEAFF TGTGCCAGCAGTTCTAAGAACACTGAAGCTTTCTTT
TRBJ1-1 - few TRBV11-3 CASSFPGDGLAFF TGTGCCAGCAGCTTTCCAGGGGACGGTCTTGCTTTCTTT
TRBJ1-5 - many TRBV12-3/TRBV12-4 CASSLGGYNQPQHF TGTGCCAGCAGTTTAGGGGGGTATAATCAGCCCCAGCATTTT
TRBJ2-3 - - TRBV6-1 CASSEMGARGTDTQYF TGTGCCAGCAGTGAAATGGGGGCGCGGGGCACAGATACGCAGTATTTT